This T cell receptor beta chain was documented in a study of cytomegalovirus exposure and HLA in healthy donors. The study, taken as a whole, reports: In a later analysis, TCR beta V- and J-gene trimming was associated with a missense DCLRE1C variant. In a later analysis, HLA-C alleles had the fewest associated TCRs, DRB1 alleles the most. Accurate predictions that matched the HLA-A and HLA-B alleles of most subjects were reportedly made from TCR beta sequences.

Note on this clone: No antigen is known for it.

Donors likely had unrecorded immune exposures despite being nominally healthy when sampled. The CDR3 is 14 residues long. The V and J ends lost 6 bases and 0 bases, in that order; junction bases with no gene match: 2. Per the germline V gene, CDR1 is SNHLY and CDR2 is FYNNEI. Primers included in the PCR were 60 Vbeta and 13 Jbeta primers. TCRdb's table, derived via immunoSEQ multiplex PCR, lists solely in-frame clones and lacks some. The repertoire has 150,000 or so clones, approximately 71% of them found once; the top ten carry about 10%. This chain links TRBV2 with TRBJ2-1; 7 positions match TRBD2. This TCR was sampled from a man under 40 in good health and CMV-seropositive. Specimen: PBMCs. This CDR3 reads CASRGGGSYNEQFF. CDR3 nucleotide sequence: TGTGCCAGCAGGGGCGGGGGCTCCTACAATGAGCAGTTCTTC.